The clone carrying this T cell receptor beta chain has more than one count but fewer than ten. It was RNA transcripts that yielded the amplified TCR beta CDR3 regions. Primed by the HTBI set, a first-round RT-PCR was run on the TCR CDR3. TCRdb processed the multiplex PCR reads anew with MiXCR; each CDR3 protein has one entry. The table records 300,000 to 450,000 distinct CDR3 sequences, less than 15% of them present only once. This record belongs to a study of T cells in Graves' hyperthyroidism and ophthalmopathy. V was shortened by 5 bases and J by 8 bases, with 21 bases between the two germline ends. The length of the CDR3 is 16 residues. Germline values: CDR1 MNHNS, CDR2 SASEGT.

This TCR came from a woman between 18 and 30 years old with Graves' hyperthyroidism. The chain combines TRBV6-1 with TRBJ1-4; D perhaps matches TRBD1 (5 bases). Sequenced input: blood. In DNA, the CDR3 is TGTGCCAGCAGTCCCCGAGGGATGGGGGAGGGCGAAAAACTGTTTTTT. Translated: CASSPRGMGEGEKLFF.